The 28 T cell receptor beta chains presented below share a single source sample, sequenced in a study of shared clonotypes between healthy human individuals. Naive CD8 cells comprised CD45RO-negative, CCR7-positively selected cells, excluding terminally differentiated effector memory CD45RA+ cells. The protocol was immunoSEQ multiplex PCR, while the TCRdb copy is restricted to in-frame clones and leaves out a portion. The sample has around 2,000,000 clones; approximately 94% are singletons. Sequencing was carried out using naive CD8+ T cells from PBMCs. Source of these receptors: a man younger than 35 in good health. Some clones in this sample may be carry-over from other donors' samples.

The chain is built from TRBV7-8 and TRBJ2-5, with 9 nucleotides matching TRBD2. The CDR3 is 15 residues long. CDR1 SGHVS and CDR2 FQNEAQ come from the germline V gene. V lost 3 bases and J lost 1; bases outside the gene matches: 3. In DNA form, the CDR3 reads TGTGCCAGCAGCTTGGGGCGGGAGGGCCAAGAGACCCAGTACTTC. This codes for CASSLGREGQETQYF.

This chain links TRBV7-2 with TRBJ2-5, with 7 bases fitting TRBD2. The CDR3 is made up of 16 amino acids. The germline V gene encodes CDR1 SGHTA and CDR2 FQGNSA. Trimming cost V 5 bases and J 1 base; bases outside gene matches: 10. CDR3 sequence: CASSTPLGRVQETQYF. The CDR3 nucleotides are TGTGCCAGCAGCACCCCCCTAGGGAGGGTCCAAGAGACCCAGTACTTC.

The chain couples TRBV6-5 to TRBJ1-1; D is perhaps TRBD1 (5 bases). Trimming cost V 3 bases and J 11 bases, with 13 bases left between them. CDR1 MNHEY and CDR2 SVGAGI come from the germline V gene. There are 12 residues in the CDR3. The CDR3 bases are TGTGCCAGCAGTTATAGAGGGGATAGGGCTTTCTTT. Translation gives CASSYRGDRAFF.

This clone was counted once. The CDR3 region has the DNA TGCGCCAGCAGCTTGGTGTCTCGGGACTCTGGGGCCAACGTCCTGACTTTC. This translates into CASSLVSRDSGANVLTF. The chain is built from TRBV5-1 and TRBJ2-6; weak D call: TRBD2 (5 bases). Germline V lookup: CDR1 SGHRS, CDR2 YFSETQ. The CDR3 has 17 residues. V was shortened by 0 bases and J by 0 bases, with 10 bases between the two germline ends.

Only a few counts were recorded for this clone. The chain has TRBV6-6 and TRBJ2-2; D is unclear. The V gene lost 4 bases and the J gene lost 4 bases, with 10 bases spanning the gap. CDR1 MNHNY and CDR2 SVGAGI come from the germline V gene (reference sequence). The CDR3 covers 14 residues. The CDR3 DNA is TGTGCCAGCAGTTCAGGCGGTTTCACCGGGGAGCTGTTTTTT. Its translation is CASSSGGFTGELFF.

J is TRBJ1-1 and V is TRBV7-6; D is undetermined. CDR3 size: 15 residues. V lost 1 base, J lost 6 bases, and 15 bases lay in between. Germline V lookup: CDR1 SGHVS, CDR2 FNYEAQ. In DNA form, the CDR3 reads TGTGCCAGCAGCTTAGTCGCGGCTATGAGTGCTGAAGCTTTCTTT. This gives the protein CASSLVAAMSAEAFF.

This chain connects TRBV19 to TRBJ1-1; possible D gene TRBD1, 6 bases. This CDR3 contains 15 residues. Germline assignment: CDR1 LNHDA and CDR2 SQIVND (reference sequence). Trimming removed 7 bases from V and 4 bases from J, with 19 bases in between. The CDR3 DNA sequence: TGTGCCAGTACCCACATGGGGGGCGGAAGCACTGAAGCTTTCTTT. It yields the protein CASTHMGGGSTEAFF.

This clone has a single count. The chain carries TRBV27 and TRBJ1-3; tentative D call: TRBD1 (6 bases). This CDR3 is built from 15 residues. Trimming took 5 bases from V and 4 from J, leaving 15 bases between them. In germline, CDR1 is MNHEY, CDR2 SMNVEV (reference sequence). As DNA, the CDR3 is TGTGCCAGCAGTCCCCGGACAGCCCCGGGAAACACCATATATTTT. Encoded protein: CASSPRTAPGNTIYF.

Worth noting for this clone: The sample carries other DNA sequences with the same CDR3. The chain is built from TRBV27 and TRBJ2-7, with D unresolved. The CDR3 loop spans 13 amino acids. Looked up from germline, CDR1 is MNHEY and CDR2 is SMNVEV (reference sequence). V lost 0 bases to trimming and J lost 2 bases, with 5 bases between them. The CDR3 bases are TGTGCCAGCAGTTTATCGAGGACCTACGAGCAGTACTTC. Its protein is CASSLSRTYEQYF.

The CDR3 DNA is TGTGCCAGTAGTATAAATTCGGGGGGCACTGAAGCTTTCTTT. Translated: CASSINSGGTEAFF. The chain joins TRBV19 to TRBJ1-1; tentative D call: TRBD1 (5 bases). Per the germline V gene, CDR1 is LNHDA and CDR2 is SQIVND (reference sequence). The ends were cut back, 2 bases at V and 4 bases at J, with 11 bases in the middle. This CDR3 is 14 amino acids long.

The chain combines TRBV19 with TRBJ2-7; no clear D. Germline CDR1 is LNHDA and CDR2 is SQIVND (reference sequence). Trimming pared 3 bases from V and 2 bases from J, leaving 14 bases between. This CDR3 contains 15 residues. The CDR3 nucleotides are TGTGCCAGTAGTATGATGTTGGAACGTCCCTACGAGCAGTACTTC. Residues: CASSMMLERPYEQYF.

The rearrangement links TRBV6-5 to TRBJ2-7, with D perhaps matching TRBD1 (6 bases). The germline gives CDR1 MNHEY, CDR2 SVGAGI. This CDR3 is 15 amino acids long. Trimming cost V 5 bases and J 2 bases, with 16 bases left between them. The CDR3 loop is CASSATTGLPYEQYF. DNA for the CDR3: TGTGCCAGCAGTGCAACTACAGGGTTACCCTACGAGCAGTACTTC.

V and J are TRBV7-6 and TRBJ2-1, with 16 bases identical to TRBD2. CDR1 is SGHVS, CDR2 FNYEAQ, per germline. The CDR3 loop spans 17 amino acids. With 3 bases clipped from V and 2 bases from J, the junction kept 1 base outside the gene matches. The CDR3 region is CASSFGTSGRAYNEQFF. The CDR3 DNA reads as TGTGCCAGCAGCTTCGGGACTAGCGGGAGGGCCTACAATGAGCAGTTCTTC.

In DNA, the CDR3 is TGTGCCAGTAGTATCCTTTTGGGGGGAGAGGAAAACATTCAGTACTTC. This translates into CASSILLGGEENIQYF. V and J are TRBV19 and TRBJ2-4; tentative D call: TRBD2 (6 bases). CDR3 length: 16 residues. The V and J ends lost 3 bases and 5 bases respectively, with 17 bases between them. Germline V gene data show CDR1 as LNHDA and CDR2 as SQIVND (reference sequence).

This chain uses TRBV14 with TRBJ1-2; possible D gene TRBD1, 6 bases. Germline V lookup: CDR1 SGHDN, CDR2 FVKESK. This CDR3 region has 15 residues. Trimming removed 0 bases from V and 4 bases from J, with 12 bases in between. DNA for the CDR3: TGTGCCAGCAGCCAAGATAGGGAGACAGGCTATGGCTACACCTTC. This encodes CASSQDRETGYGYTF.

The genes are TRBV5-8 and TRBJ2-1; TRBD1 agrees at 9 bases. The CDR3 spans 15 residues. The V segment lost 3 bases and the J segment 7 bases; nucleotides outside the gene matches: 8. CDR1 is SGHTS and CDR2 is YDEGEE in the germline V gene. CDR3 coding DNA: TGTGCCAGCAGCTGGGGACAGGGAGGAGTTAATGAGCAGTTCTTC. Translation: CASSWGQGGVNEQFF. Based on the CDR3 plus reference TRBV5-8 and TRBJ2-1, the full variable domain is EAGVTQSPTHLIKTRGQQATLRCSPISGHTSVYWYQQALGLGLQFLLWYDEGEERNRGNFPPRFSGRQFPNYSSELNVNALELEDSALYLCASSWGQGGVNEQFFGPGTRLTVL.

V gene TRBV18 combines with J gene TRBJ2-1, with 7 positions matching TRBD2. J was trimmed by 4 bases and V by 3 bases; bases with no gene match: 15. There are 18 residues in the CDR3. Per germline, CDR1 KGHSH and CDR2 LQKENI. The CDR3 loop reads CASSPPRIAGTLYNEQFF. In nucleotides, the CDR3 is TGTGCCAGCTCACCCCCGAGGATAGCGGGTACTTTATACAATGAGCAGTTCTTC.

This chain joins TRBV7-9 and TRBJ2-1; possibly TRBD1 for D (6 bases). The CDR3 is 11 residues long. V was shortened by 0 bases and J by 15 bases, with 9 bases between the two germline ends. Germline assignment: CDR1 SEHNR and CDR2 FQNEAQ (reference sequence). CDR3 DNA: TGTGCCAGCAGCTTAGCGGGGGCGCCGTTCTTC. Its translation: CASSLAGAPFF.

This sequence joins TRBV29-1 and TRBJ2-3; 9 bases align to TRBD2. Germline V gene sequence: CDR1 SQVTM, CDR2 ANQGSEA. The V segment lost 3 bases and the J segment 1 base; nucleotides outside the gene matches: 8. There are 16 residues in the CDR3. The chain's CDR3 is CSVETSGGLRTDTQYF. The CDR3 DNA reads as TGCAGCGTTGAGACTAGCGGAGGATTGCGCACAGATACGCAGTATTTT.

This CDR3 is CASSKVGTSTDTQYF. Here the CDR3 DNA reads TGTGCCAGCAGCAAAGTCGGGACTAGCACAGATACGCAGTATTTT. This chain joins TRBV13 and TRBJ2-3, with a possible D match to TRBD2 (6 bases). The CDR3 contains 15 residues. In germline, CDR1 is PRHDT, CDR2 FYEKMQ (reference sequence). V gave up 5 bases and J gave up 0 bases, with 12 bases separating them.

A remark on this clone: The sample contains more than one DNA sequence encoding this CDR3. The V gene is TRBV5-6, the J gene TRBJ2-7; 9 nucleotides match TRBD1. The V and J ends lost 2 bases and 1 base, in that order; junction bases with no gene match: 1. The CDR3 has 14 amino acids. Germline V gene data show CDR1 as SGHDT and CDR2 as YYEEEE. The CDR3 loop reads CASSFGQGSYEQYF. DNA for the CDR3: TGTGCCAGCAGCTTTGGACAGGGGTCCTACGAGCAGTACTTC.

This chain connects TRBV7-9 to TRBJ1-2; 8 bases are a match to TRBD1. Unmatched junction bases numbered 11, after V lost 6 bases and J lost 8 bases. CDR3 length equals 14 residues. The germline V gene has CDR1 SEHNR and CDR2 FQNEAQ (reference sequence). CDR3 DNA sequence: TGTGCCAGCAGTTCGCCCAGGGGGCGCGGCGGCTACACCTTC. As protein: CASSSPRGRGGYTF.

The chain is built from TRBV12-5 and TRBJ2-2; D gene uncertain. The germline gives CDR1 LGHNT, CDR2 FRNRAP. The CDR3 is 13 amino acids. Trimming shortened V by 3 bases and J by 6 bases, and 8 bases separated the two germline ends. The CDR3 region is CASGFERSGELFF. CDR3 sequence (DNA): TGTGCTAGTGGTTTCGAGAGGTCCGGGGAGCTGTTTTTT.

V gene TRBV27 combines with J gene TRBJ2-7; weak D call: TRBD1 (7 bases). Trimming shortened V by 5 bases and J by 4 bases, and 24 bases separated the two germline ends. Germline V gives CDR1 MNHEY, CDR2 SMNVEV (reference sequence). The CDR3 covers 17 residues. The CDR3 here is CASSVGTGTESGYEQYF. CDR3 sequence (DNA): TGTGCCAGCAGTGTAGGCACCGGGACAGAGAGCGGGTACGAGCAGTACTTC.

J is TRBJ1-1 and V is TRBV25-1; the D is unclear. This CDR3 is built from 15 residues. Trimming cost V 0 bases and J 3 bases, with 11 bases left between them. The germline V gene has CDR1 MGHDK and CDR2 SYGVNS. In DNA form, the CDR3 reads TGTGCCAGCAGTGAATATATGGGCCGGTACACTGAAGCTTTCTTT. This translates into CASSEYMGRYTEAFF.

The J gene is TRBJ1-2, the V gene TRBV6-5; 8 nucleotides agree with TRBD1. The CDR3 totals 14 residues. The germline gives CDR1 MNHEY, CDR2 SVGAGI. Losses at the gene ends were 2 bases for V and 7 bases for J; bases not matched to a gene: 6. For the CDR3, the DNA is TGTGCCAGCAGTTACCCAGGGGGCGCGTCTGGCTACACCTTC. Translated: CASSYPGGASGYTF.

The genes are TRBV7-9 and TRBJ2-7, with D unclear. Trimming removed 3 bases at V and 2 bases at J, with 8 bases between. The CDR3 runs 13 residues. In germline, CDR1 is SEHNR, CDR2 FQNEAQ (reference sequence). CDR3: CASSFPATYEQYF. The DNA for the CDR3 is TGTGCCAGCAGCTTCCCAGCCACCTACGAGCAGTACTTC.

CDR3 in DNA: TGTGCCAGCAGCCCCGGGCAGGGCCTATCTCCAAACTATGGCTACACCTTC. Protein: CASSPGQGLSPNYGYTF. The gene calls are TRBV9 and TRBJ1-2, with D maybe TRBD1 (5 bases). The germline gives CDR1 SGDLS, CDR2 YYNGEE. The CDR3 is 17 residues long. V lost 4 bases to trimming and J lost 2 bases, with 21 bases between them.